This T cell receptor beta chain was sequenced in a study of blood T cells in healthy people across ages. The V end lost 3 bases, the J end lost 7 bases, and 19 bases lay between the germline ends. CDR1 is SGDLS and CDR2 is YYNGEE in the germline V gene. This CDR3 has 15 residues. Regarding this clonotype: Its target is not known.

A J-beta primer mix and a sample-barcoded 5' primer were used in a second PCR of roughly 6 to 12 cycles. All cDNA molecules were each tagged by a template-switch adaptor with 12 random nucleotides. Using its own MiXCR run on the 5' RACE reads, TCRdb lists one record per CDR3 protein. The data contain over 1,500,000 distinct CDR3 sequences, about two fifths of them singletons. Whole-study results and caveats: Since the PBMCs were unsorted, naive and antigen-experienced cells could not be conclusively compared.

The sequenced material came from blood. This chain connects TRBV9 to TRBJ1-2; weak D call: TRBD1 (6 bases). This clonotype originated in a human donor in good health. CDR3 nucleotide sequence: TGTGCCAGCAGCGGGGGACACCCAGAGGACTGTGGCTACACCTTC. This sequence encodes CASSGGHPEDCGYTF.